Listed below are T cell receptor beta chains from one sample, sequenced in a study of cytomegalovirus exposure and HLA in healthy donors. This table comes from immunoSEQ multiplex PCR, and its TCRdb copy is limited to in-frame clones, with some not included. In total, the table holds some 140,000 clones. Source material: PBMCs. The receptors come from a woman between 40 and 50 years old in good health and CMV-seronegative. Both conserved end residues are part of each CDR3. Each record gives: D gene, J gene, V gene, CDR3 DNA, CDR3 protein. D genes are given only for firm matches.

TRBD1 | TRBJ1-4 | TRBV6-5 | TGTGCCAGCAGTTGGTTCGGGACAGATAATGAAAAACTGTTTTTT | CASSWFGTDNEKLFF
. | TRBJ1-2 | TRBV9 | TGTGCCAGCAGCGCAGTGGTGGGCGTTGGTGGCTACACCTTC | CASSAVVGVGGYTF
. | TRBJ1-4 | TRBV13 | TGTGCCAGCAGCTTAAGCGCTAGGCCTACAACTAATGAAAAACTGTTTTTT | CASSLSARPTTNEKLFF
. | TRBJ1-4 | TRBV5-1 | TGCGCCAGCAGCGAGCCGGGGGTTAATGAAAAACTGTTTTTT | CASSEPGVNEKLFF
. | TRBJ1-4 | TRBV7-7 | TGTGCTAGCAGCGCAACAGGCGTATCTAATGAAAAACTGTTTTTT | CASSATGVSNEKLFF
. | TRBJ1-5 | TRBV7-2 | TGTGCCAGCAGCTTCGCCCCGGGTGTTGGAAGCAATCAGCCCCAGCATTTT | CASSFAPGVGSNQPQHF
. | TRBJ1-1 | TRBV10-3 | TGTGCCATCAGTGAGTCAGTAACAGGGAGAAACACTGAAGCTTTCTTT | CAISESVTGRNTEAFF
. | TRBJ1-2 | TRBV10-3 | TGTGCCATCAGCAAGCAAAGGGGCGTTCGGGGGGCCAGGGATGGCTACACCTTC | CAISKQRGVRGARDGYTF
. | TRBJ2-2 | TRBV7-3 | TGTGCCAGCAGTTTGGTCCGGACCGGGGAGCTGTTTTTT | CASSLVRTGELFF
. | TRBJ2-5 | TRBV2 | TGTGCCAGCAGTCGGGGTTACCAAGAGACCCAGTACTTC | CASSRGYQETQYF
TRBD1 | TRBJ1-6 | TRBV5-1 | TGCGCCAGCAGCGAAGCCGGGACAGGGTTTTCACCCCTCCACTTT | CASSEAGTGFSPLHF
. | TRBJ1-3 | TRBV7-2 | TGTGCCAGCAGCTTAGTCGACAGAAGCTCTGGAAACACCATATATTTT | CASSLVDRSSGNTIYF
. | TRBJ1-1 | TRBV15 | TGTGCCACCAGAGCCAACACTGAAGCTTTCTTT | CATRANTEAFF
. | TRBJ1-1 | TRBV29-1 | TGCAGCGTTAACCGGCCAGGCGCTATGAACACTGAAGCTTTCTTT | CSVNRPGAMNTEAFF
TRBD1 | TRBJ1-3 | TRBV7-8 | TGTGCCAGCAGCGGGGACAGGGTATCTGGAAACACCATATATTTT | CASSGDRVSGNTIYF
. | TRBJ1-1 | TRBV19 | TGTGCCAGTTCAGACAGGAACACTGAAGCTTTCTTT | CASSDRNTEAFF
. | TRBJ1-6 | TRBV5-1 | TGCGCCAGCAGCTTCTCCAAGGATGGGCATTCACCCCTCCACTTT | CASSFSKDGHSPLHF
. | TRBJ1-1 | TRBV2 | TGTGCCAGCAGACAGGGCTTGAACACTGAAGCTTTCTTT | CASRQGLNTEAFF
. | TRBJ1-1 | TRBV7-8 | TGTGCCAGCAGCTTAGGGGCGGGGGGGGCCCTGAACACTGAAGCTTTCTTT | CASSLGAGGALNTEAFF
TRBD1 | TRBJ1-5 | TRBV19 | TGTGCCAGTAGTATCCGACAGGGATCTAGCAATCAGCCCCAGCATTTT | CASSIRQGSSNQPQHF
. | TRBJ1-1 | TRBV11-2 | TGTGCCAGCAGCCCCAGGGTGGTGAACACTGAAGCTTTCTTT | CASSPRVVNTEAFF
. | TRBJ2-3 | TRBV10-2 | TGCGCCAGCAATGGACAGGGACTACTCACAGATACGCAGTATTTT | CASNGQGLLTDTQYF
. | TRBJ2-5 | TRBV7-2 | TGTGCCAGCAGCTTGAGGCATACCCAGTACTTC | CASSLRHTQYF
. | TRBJ2-5 | TRBV7-2 | TGTGCCAGCAGCCCCCCCGCCCAGGCAGAGACCCAGTACTTC | CASSPPAQAETQYF